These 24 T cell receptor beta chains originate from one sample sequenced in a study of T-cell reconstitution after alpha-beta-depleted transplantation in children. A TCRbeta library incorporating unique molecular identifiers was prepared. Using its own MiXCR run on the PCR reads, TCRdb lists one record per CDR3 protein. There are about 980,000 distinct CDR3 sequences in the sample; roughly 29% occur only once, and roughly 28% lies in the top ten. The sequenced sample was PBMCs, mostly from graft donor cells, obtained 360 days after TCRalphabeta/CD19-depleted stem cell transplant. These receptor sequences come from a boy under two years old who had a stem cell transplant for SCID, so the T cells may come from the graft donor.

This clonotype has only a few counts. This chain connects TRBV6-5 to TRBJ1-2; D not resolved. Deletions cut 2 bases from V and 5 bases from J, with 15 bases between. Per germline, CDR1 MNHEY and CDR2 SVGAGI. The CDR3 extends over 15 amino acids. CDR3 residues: CASSYRYWSGYGYTF. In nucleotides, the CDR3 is TGTGCCAGCAGTTACCGCTACTGGTCGGGATATGGCTACACCTTC.

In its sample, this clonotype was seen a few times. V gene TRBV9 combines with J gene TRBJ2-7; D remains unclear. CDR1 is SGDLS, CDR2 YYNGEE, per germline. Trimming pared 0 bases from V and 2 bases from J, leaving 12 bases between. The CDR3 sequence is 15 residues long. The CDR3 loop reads CASSVGLDPTYEQYF. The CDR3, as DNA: TGTGCCAGCAGCGTAGGGCTAGACCCCACCTACGAGCAGTACTTC.

Written as DNA, the CDR3 is TGTGCCAGCAGCCAAGACCTTAGATTTGAGCAGTTCTTC. Protein: CASSQDLRFEQFF. The V and J genes are TRBV3-1 and TRBJ2-1; no clear D. Germline assignment: CDR1 LGHDT and CDR2 YNNKEL (reference sequence). Trimming shortened V by 0 bases and J by 9 bases, and 9 bases separated the two germline ends. The CDR3 is made up of 13 amino acids.

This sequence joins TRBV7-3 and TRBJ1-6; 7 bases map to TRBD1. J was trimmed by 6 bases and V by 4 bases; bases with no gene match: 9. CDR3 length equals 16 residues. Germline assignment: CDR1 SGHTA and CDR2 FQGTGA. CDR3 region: CASSSRAQGGNSPLHF. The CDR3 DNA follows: TGTGCCAGCAGCTCCCGCGCCCAGGGGGGTAATTCACCCCTCCACTTT.

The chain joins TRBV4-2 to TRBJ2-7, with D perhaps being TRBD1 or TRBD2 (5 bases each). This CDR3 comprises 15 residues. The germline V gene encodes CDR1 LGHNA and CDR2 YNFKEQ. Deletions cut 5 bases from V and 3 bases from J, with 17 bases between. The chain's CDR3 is CASSWTGAEIYEQYF. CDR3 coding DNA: TGTGCCAGCAGCTGGACCGGGGCAGAGATCTACGAGCAGTACTTC.

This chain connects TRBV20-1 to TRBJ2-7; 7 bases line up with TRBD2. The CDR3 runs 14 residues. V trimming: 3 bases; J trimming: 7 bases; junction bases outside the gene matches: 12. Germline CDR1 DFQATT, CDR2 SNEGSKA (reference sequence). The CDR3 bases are TGCAGTGCTAGGGTGATCGGGGGGACCCTGGAGCAGTACTTC. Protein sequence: CSARVIGGTLEQYF.

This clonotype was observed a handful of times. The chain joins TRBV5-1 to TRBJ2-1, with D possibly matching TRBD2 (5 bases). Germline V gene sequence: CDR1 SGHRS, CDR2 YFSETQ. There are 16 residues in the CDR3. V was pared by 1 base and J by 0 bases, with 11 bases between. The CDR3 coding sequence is TGCGCCAGCAGCTTGCCCGGGGTAGGCTCCTACAATGAGCAGTTCTTC. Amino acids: CASSLPGVGSYNEQFF.

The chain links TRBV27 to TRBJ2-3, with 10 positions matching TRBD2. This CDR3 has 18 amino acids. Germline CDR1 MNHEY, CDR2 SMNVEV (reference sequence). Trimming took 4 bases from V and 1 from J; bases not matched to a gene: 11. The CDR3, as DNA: TGTGCCAGCAGTTCCTCCCGACTAAGCGGGGGGGGCACAGATACGCAGTATTTT. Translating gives CASSSSRLSGGGTDTQYF.

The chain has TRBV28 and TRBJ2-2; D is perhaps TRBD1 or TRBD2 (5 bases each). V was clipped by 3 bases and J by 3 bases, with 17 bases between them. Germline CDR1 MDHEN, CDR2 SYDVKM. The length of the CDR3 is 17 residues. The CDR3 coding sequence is TGTGCCAGCAGTTTCTTTTTGGGACGGATTGACACCGGGGAGCTGTTTTTT. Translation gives CASSFFLGRIDTGELFF.

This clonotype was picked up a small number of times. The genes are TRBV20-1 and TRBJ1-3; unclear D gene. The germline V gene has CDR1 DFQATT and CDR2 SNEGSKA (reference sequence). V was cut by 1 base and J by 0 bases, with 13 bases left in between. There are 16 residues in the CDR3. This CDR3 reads CSARGGGKTSGNTIYF. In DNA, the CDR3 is TGCAGTGCTAGAGGGGGAGGTAAAACCTCTGGAAACACCATATATTTT.

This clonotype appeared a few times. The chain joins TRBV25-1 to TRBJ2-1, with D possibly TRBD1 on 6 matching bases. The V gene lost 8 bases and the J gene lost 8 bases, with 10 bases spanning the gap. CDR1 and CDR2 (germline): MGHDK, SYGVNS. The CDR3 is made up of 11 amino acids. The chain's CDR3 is CASAPGDEQFF. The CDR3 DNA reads TGTGCCAGCGCCCCAGGGGATGAGCAGTTCTTC. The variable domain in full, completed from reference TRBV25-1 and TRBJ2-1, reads EADIYQTPRYLVIGTGKKITLECSQTMGHDKMYWYQQDPGMELHLIHYSYGVNSTEKGDLSSESTVSRIRTEHFPLTLESARPSHTSQYLCASAPGDEQFFGPGTRLTVL.

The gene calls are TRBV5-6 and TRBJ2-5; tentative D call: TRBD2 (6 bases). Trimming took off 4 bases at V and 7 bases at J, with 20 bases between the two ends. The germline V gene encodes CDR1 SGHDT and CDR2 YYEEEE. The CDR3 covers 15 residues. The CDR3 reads CASSSTGTQWGTQYF. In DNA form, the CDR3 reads TGTGCCAGCAGCAGTACCGGGACTCAGTGGGGGACCCAGTACTTC.

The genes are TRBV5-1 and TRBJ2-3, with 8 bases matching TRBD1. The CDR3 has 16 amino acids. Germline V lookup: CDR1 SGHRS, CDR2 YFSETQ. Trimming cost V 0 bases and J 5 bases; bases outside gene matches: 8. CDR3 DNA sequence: TGCGCCAGCAGCTTGGAAACAGGGGGTAAAGGAGATACGCAGTATTTT. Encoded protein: CASSLETGGKGDTQYF.

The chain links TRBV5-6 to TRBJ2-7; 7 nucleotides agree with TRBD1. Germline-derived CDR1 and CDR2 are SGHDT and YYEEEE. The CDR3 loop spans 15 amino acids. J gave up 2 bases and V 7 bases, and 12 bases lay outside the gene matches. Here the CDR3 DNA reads TGTGCCAGCGGATTGACAGGGTTTACGCCCTACGAGCAGTACTTC. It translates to CASGLTGFTPYEQYF.

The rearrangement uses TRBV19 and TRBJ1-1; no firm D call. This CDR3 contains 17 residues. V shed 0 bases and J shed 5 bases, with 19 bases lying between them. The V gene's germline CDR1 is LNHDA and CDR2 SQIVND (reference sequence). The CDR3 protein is CASSIEALHRGRTEAFF. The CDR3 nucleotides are TGTGCCAGTAGTATAGAGGCCCTACACCGCGGACGGACTGAAGCTTTCTTT.

The CDR3 coding sequence is TGTGCCAGCAGTGCGGGGGATGTCGGCTATGGCTACACCTTC. Amino acid sequence: CASSAGDVGYGYTF. The chain has TRBV2 and TRBJ1-2, with D maybe TRBD1 (5 bases). The germline V and J ends were trimmed by 4 bases and 4 bases, with 13 bases remaining between them. Germline loops: CDR1 SNHLY, CDR2 FYNNEI. This CDR3 comprises 14 residues.

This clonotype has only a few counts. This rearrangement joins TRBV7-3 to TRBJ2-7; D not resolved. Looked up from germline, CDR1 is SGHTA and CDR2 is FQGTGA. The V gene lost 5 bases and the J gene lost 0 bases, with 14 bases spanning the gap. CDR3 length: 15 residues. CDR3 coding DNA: TGTGCCAGCAGCCACGGTGACTCTAGCTCCTACGAGCAGTACTTC. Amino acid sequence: CASSHGDSSSYEQYF.

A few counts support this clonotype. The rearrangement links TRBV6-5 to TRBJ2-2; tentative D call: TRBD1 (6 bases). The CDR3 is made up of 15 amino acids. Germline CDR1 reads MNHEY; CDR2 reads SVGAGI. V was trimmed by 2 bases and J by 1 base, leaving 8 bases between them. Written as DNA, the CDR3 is TGTGCCAGCAGTTACCAGGGGCTGAACACCGGGGAGCTGTTTTTT. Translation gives CASSYQGLNTGELFF.

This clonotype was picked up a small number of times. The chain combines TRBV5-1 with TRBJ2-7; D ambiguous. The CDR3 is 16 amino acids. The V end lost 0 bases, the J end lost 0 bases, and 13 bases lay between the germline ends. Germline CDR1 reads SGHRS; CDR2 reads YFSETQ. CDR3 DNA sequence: TGCGCCAGCAGCTTGGCCAACCGGCCCTCCTCCTACGAGCAGTACTTC. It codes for CASSLANRPSSYEQYF.

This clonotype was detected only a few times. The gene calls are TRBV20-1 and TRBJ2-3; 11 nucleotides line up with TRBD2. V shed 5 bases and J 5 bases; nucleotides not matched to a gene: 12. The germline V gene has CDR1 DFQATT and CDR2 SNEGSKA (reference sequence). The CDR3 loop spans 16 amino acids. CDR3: CSAQSLTSGALDTQYF. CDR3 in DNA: TGCAGTGCTCAATCCTTGACTAGCGGGGCCTTAGATACGCAGTATTTT.

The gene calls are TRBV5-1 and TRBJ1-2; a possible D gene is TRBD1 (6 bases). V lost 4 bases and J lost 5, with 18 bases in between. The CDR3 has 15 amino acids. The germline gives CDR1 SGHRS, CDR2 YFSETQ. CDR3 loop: CASSLTGRSSYGYTF. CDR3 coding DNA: TGCGCCAGCAGCCTAACAGGGCGGAGTAGTTATGGCTACACCTTC.

CDR3 in amino acids: CASSQYYPTTDTQYF. As DNA, the CDR3 is TGCGCCAGCAGCCAATATTACCCAACCACAGATACGCAGTATTTT. This rearrangement joins TRBV4-1 to TRBJ2-3; D ambiguous. The CDR3 extends over 15 amino acids. The V end was cut by 2 bases, the J end by 2 bases, with 11 bases between. Per germline, CDR1 MGHRA and CDR2 YSYEKL.

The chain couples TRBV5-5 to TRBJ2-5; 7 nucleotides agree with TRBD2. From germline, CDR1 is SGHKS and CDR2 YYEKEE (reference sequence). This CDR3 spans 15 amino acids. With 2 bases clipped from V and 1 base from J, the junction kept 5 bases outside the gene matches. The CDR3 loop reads CASSFNRLAQETQYF. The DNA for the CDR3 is TGTGCCAGCAGCTTCAATCGACTAGCCCAAGAGACCCAGTACTTC.

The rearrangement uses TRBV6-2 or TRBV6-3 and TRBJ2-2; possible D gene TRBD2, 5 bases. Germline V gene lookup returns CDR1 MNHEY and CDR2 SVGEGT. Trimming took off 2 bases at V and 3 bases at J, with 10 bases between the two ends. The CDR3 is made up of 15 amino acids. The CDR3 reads CASSYGLLYTGELFF. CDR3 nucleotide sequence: TGTGCCAGCAGTTACGGACTTCTGTACACCGGGGAGCTGTTTTTT.